Below, 28 T cell receptor beta chains from the same sample are listed, as sequenced in a study of somatic mutations in cytotoxic T cells in rheumatoid arthritis. Clones were sequenced by immunoSEQ multiplex PCR, and TCRdb holds only the in-frame ones, with some missing. The sample carries some 20,000 clones, around 86% recorded once. Sample: CD8+ T cells sorted from blood. The receptors were gathered from an adult with rheumatoid arthritis.

V usage is TRBV4-2 and J usage is TRBJ1-6, with a tentative D call TRBD1 (5 bases). This CDR3 has 15 amino acids. Germline lookup yields CDR1 LGHNA and CDR2 YNFKEQ. V gave up 1 base and J gave up 6 bases, with 10 bases separating them. The CDR3, as DNA: TGTGCCAGCAGCCAAGGACAGACGGGTAATTCACCCCTCCACTTT. It translates to CASSQGQTGNSPLHF.

The chain employs TRBV11-2 and TRBJ2-7, with D possibly being TRBD2 (7 bases). V shed 5 bases and J shed 4 bases, with 24 bases lying between them. Germline V gene lookup returns CDR1 SGHAT and CDR2 FQNNGV. The CDR3 runs 17 residues. The chain's CDR3 is CASSPWGGGHQGYEQYV. The CDR3, as DNA: TGTGCCAGCAGCCCGTGGGGGGGCGGTCATCAGGGGTACGAGCAGTACGTC.

In this sample, this clone turned up a few times. Sequence at one end of the junction differs from germline and may be a read error. The rearrangement uses TRBV7-7 and TRBJ2-1, with D maybe TRBD1 (6 bases). The CDR3 totals 13 residues. The germline CDR1 and CDR2 sequences are SSHAT and FNYEAQ (reference sequence). The CDR3 spells CASSPGTNNEQFF. In DNA, the CDR3 is TGTGCTAGCAGCCCCGGGACAAACAATGAGCAGTTCTTC.

The DNA for the CDR3 is TGTGCCAGCAGCCCCAGTAGGGTCACAGATACGCAGTATTTT. Its translation: CASSPSRVTDTQYF. The rearrangement links TRBV7-2 to TRBJ2-3; no definite D call. V was shortened by 5 bases and J by 2 bases, with 11 bases between the two germline ends. This CDR3 contains 14 residues. Germline V gene data show CDR1 as SGHTA and CDR2 as FQGNSA.

A few counts support this clone. This chain uses TRBV7-8 with TRBJ1-6; no clear D gene. Germline loops: CDR1 SGHVS, CDR2 FQNEAQ. V was clipped by 2 bases and J by 9 bases, with 5 bases between them. The CDR3 extends over 12 amino acids. For the CDR3, the DNA is TGTGCCAGCAGCTTACTAGGTTCACCCCTCCACTTT. Translating it yields CASSLLGSPLHF. The variable domain in full, completed from reference TRBV7-8 and TRBJ1-6, reads GAGVSQSPRYKVAKRGQDVALRCDPISGHVSLFWYQQALGQGPEFLTYFQNEAQLDKSGLPSDRFFAERPEGSVSTLKIQRTQQEDSAVYLCASSLLGSPLHFGNGTRLTVT.

The chain couples TRBV11-3 to TRBJ2-7; perhaps D is TRBD1 or TRBD2 (5 bases each). The CDR3 is 13 residues long. Trimming took 5 bases from V and 4 from J, leaving 12 bases between them. Germline assignment: CDR1 SGHNT and CDR2 YENEEA. In DNA, the CDR3 is TGTGCCAGCAGCAACCGGGACCGGTACGAGCAGTACGTC. It yields the protein CASSNRDRYEQYV.

The J gene is TRBJ2-1, the V gene TRBV6-1, with D possibly matching TRBD1 (5 bases). The CDR3 covers 14 residues. CDR1 MNHNS and CDR2 SASEGT come from the germline V gene. Trimming cost V 5 bases and J 4 bases, with 12 bases left between them. Written as DNA, the CDR3 is TGTGCCAGCAGTCCGCGACAGTTATACAATGAGCAGTTCTTC. Amino acids: CASSPRQLYNEQFF.

The chain joins TRBV29-1 to TRBJ2-1; 15 bases fit TRBD2. CDR1 SQVTM and CDR2 ANQGSEA come from the germline V gene. V was clipped by 6 bases and J by 3 bases; unmatched bases: 6. The length of the CDR3 is 16 residues. The CDR3 spells CSVVGTSGGIYNEQFF. In DNA, the CDR3 is TGCAGCGTCGTGGGGACTAGCGGGGGGATCTACAATGAGCAGTTCTTC.

The rearrangement joins TRBV5-6 to TRBJ1-2, with TRBD1 as a possible D gene (5 bases). V dropped 4 bases and J dropped 5 bases, with 21 bases sitting between them. CDR1 and CDR2 from the germline V gene are SGHDT and YYEEEE. This CDR3 is built from 16 residues. The CDR3 DNA reads TGTGCCAGCAGCCAAGGGGCCAGGACGGAGATTTATGGCTACACCTTC. Protein: CASSQGARTEIYGYTF.

The rearrangement links TRBV4-2 to TRBJ2-2; 9 positions match TRBD2. The CDR3 runs 15 residues. V was clipped by 4 bases and J by 5 bases; unmatched bases: 5. CDR1 and CDR2 from the germline V gene are LGHNA and YNFKEQ. The CDR3 loop reads CASSPTGLATGELFF. The CDR3 nucleotides read TGTGCCAGCAGCCCGACGGGACTAGCAACCGGGGAGCTGTTTTTT.

The sample holds a few counts of this clone. The chain has TRBV28 and TRBJ2-5; D remains unclear. The germline V and J ends were trimmed by 5 bases and 2 bases, with 15 bases remaining between them. This CDR3 region has 15 residues. Per the germline V gene, CDR1 is MDHEN and CDR2 is SYDVKM. CDR3 loop: CASSDLITPQETQYF. In DNA, the CDR3 is TGTGCCAGCAGTGACCTGATAACCCCTCAAGAGACCCAGTACTTC.

V usage is TRBV6-1 and J usage is TRBJ1-2, with D unclear. Germline CDR1 and CDR2: MNHNS and SASEGT. CDR3 length: 14 residues. V dropped 7 bases and J dropped 4 bases, with 16 bases sitting between them. The CDR3: CASTDFTGSYGYTF. The CDR3 bases are TGTGCCAGCACTGACTTTACCGGGAGCTATGGCTACACCTTC.

The rearrangement links TRBV11-2 to TRBJ2-7; D is uncertain. Germline values: CDR1 SGHAT, CDR2 FQNNGV. This CDR3 is built from 14 residues. The V and J ends lost 2 bases and 2 bases respectively, with 10 bases between them. The CDR3 region has the DNA TGTGCCAGCAGCTTACGCCTAGACCCCTACGAGCAGTACTTC. This codes for CASSLRLDPYEQYF. The entire variable domain, with the rest obtained from reference TRBV11-2 and TRBJ2-7, is as follows: EAGVAQSPRYKIIEKRQSVAFWCNPISGHATLYWYQQILGQGPKLLIQFQNNGVVDDSQLPKDRFSAERLKGVDSTLKIQPAKLEDSAVYLCASSLRLDPYEQYFGPGTRLTVT.

V gene TRBV29-1 combines with J gene TRBJ2-2; 9 bases align to TRBD1. CDR3 size: 13 residues. V lost 7 bases to trimming and J lost 0 bases; unmatched junction nucleotides: 0. Germline V CDR1 and CDR2: SQVTM, ANQGSEA. CDR3: CSGTGANTGELFF. The DNA of the CDR3 is TGCAGCGGGACAGGGGCGAACACCGGGGAGCTGTTTTTT.

A single count supports this clone. CDR3 DNA: TGTGCCAGCAGCTTGGATCGGGGGCCAAAAAACATTCAGTACTTC. It translates to CASSLDRGPKNIQYF. The J gene is TRBJ2-4, the V gene TRBV5-4, with D possibly called TRBD1 or TRBD2 (6 bases each). The V gene lost 0 bases and the J gene lost 4 bases, with 11 bases spanning the gap. The CDR3 spans 15 residues. CDR1 and CDR2 (germline): SGHNT, YYREEE (reference sequence).

The chain combines TRBV11-2 with TRBJ2-4; 7 positions match TRBD2. The V and J ends lost 5 bases and 7 bases, in that order; junction bases with no gene match: 11. CDR1 is SGHAT, CDR2 FQNNGV, per germline. This CDR3 has 15 residues. CDR3 residues: CASSGGGRDGNIQYF. CDR3 coding DNA: TGTGCCAGCAGCGGGGGAGGGAGGGATGGGAACATTCAGTACTTC.

The CDR3 sequence is CASSISVPSTDTQYF. CDR3 nucleotide sequence: TGTGCCAGTAGTATTTCAGTCCCGAGCACAGATACGCAGTATTTT. The chain has TRBV19 and TRBJ2-3, with unresolved D. CDR1 LNHDA and CDR2 SQIVND come from the germline V gene (reference sequence). The V gene lost 3 bases and the J gene lost 0 bases, with 10 bases spanning the gap. This CDR3 contains 15 residues.

This rearrangement joins TRBV27 to TRBJ1-1; 11 positions agree with TRBD1. The CDR3 runs to 17 residues. The germline V gene encodes CDR1 MNHEY and CDR2 SMNVEV (reference sequence). Trimming at V came to 4 bases and at J to 0 bases, leaving 7 bases not matched to a gene. The CDR3 protein is CASSSRTGGAVNTEAFF. The CDR3 DNA reads TGTGCCAGCAGTTCCCGGACAGGGGGCGCCGTGAACACTGAAGCTTTCTTT.

The V and J genes are TRBV7-6 and TRBJ2-5; D gene uncertain. V lost 4 bases to trimming and J lost 10 bases, with 10 bases between them. The CDR3 contains 11 residues. Germline V gene lookup returns CDR1 SGHVS and CDR2 FNYEAQ. CDR3 protein: CASSSPTDQYF. CDR3 bases: TGTGCCAGCAGCTCCCCCACAGACCAGTACTTC.

This chain connects TRBV27 to TRBJ2-5, with no clear D. Trimming removed 2 bases from V and 5 bases from J, with 6 bases in between. Germline V gene data show CDR1 as MNHEY and CDR2 as SMNVEV (reference sequence). The CDR3 loop spans 12 amino acids. The CDR3 here is CASSLLGETQYF. The CDR3 nucleotides are TGTGCCAGCAGTTTACTGGGGGAGACCCAGTACTTC.

The CDR3 loop is CASSIQGKGIEQFF. The CDR3 DNA sequence: TGTGCCAGCAGTATACAGGGTAAGGGTATTGAGCAGTTCTTC. The V and J genes are TRBV11-2 and TRBJ2-1, with D maybe TRBD1 (6 bases). The germline CDR1 and CDR2 sequences are SGHAT and FQNNGV. Deletions cut 6 bases from V and 9 bases from J, with 18 bases between. This CDR3 comprises 14 residues.

This sequence joins TRBV5-3 and TRBJ2-7; the D is unclear. TRBV5-3 is treated as an ORF (open reading frame) with a function not yet certain. This CDR3 has 11 amino acids. Trimming shortened V by 3 bases and J by 7 bases, and 8 bases separated the two germline ends. CDR3 nucleotide sequence: TGTGCCAGAAGCTCAGCCTGGGAGCAGTACGTC. It yields the protein CARSSAWEQYV.

CDR3 in amino acids: CASSLGAGDPNTEAFF. The CDR3 coding sequence is TGCGCCAGCAGCTTGGGGGCTGGAGACCCGAACACTGAAGCTTTCTTT. The V gene is TRBV5-1, the J gene TRBJ1-1; D is ambiguous. The germline V gene encodes CDR1 SGHRS and CDR2 YFSETQ. The CDR3 totals 16 residues. Trimming shortened V by 0 bases and J by 1 base, and 13 bases separated the two germline ends.

The chain combines TRBV19 with TRBJ2-4; tentative D call: TRBD1 (5 bases). The germline gives CDR1 LNHDA, CDR2 SQIVND (reference sequence). The CDR3 loop spans 11 amino acids. Trimming cost V 8 bases and J 5 bases, with 7 bases left between them. The chain's CDR3 is CASGAENIQYF. CDR3 coding DNA: TGTGCCAGTGGGGCCGAAAACATTCAGTACTTC.

Comment on this clone: Other DNA sequences in the sample encode the same CDR3. The chain is built from TRBV7-3 and TRBJ2-5, with TRBD2 matching 7 bases. The CDR3 runs 14 residues. V lost 0 bases, J lost 5 bases, and 3 bases stayed unmatched. Germline V CDR1 and CDR2: SGHTA, FQGTGA. Written as DNA, the CDR3 is TGTGCCAGCAGCTTAACCGGGGGGTGGGAGACCCAGTACTTC. Translated: CASSLTGGWETQYF.

The chain is built from TRBV7-9 and TRBJ2-2, with TRBD1 identical over 9 bases. The CDR3 is 17 amino acids. CDR1 is SEHNR and CDR2 is FQNEAQ in the germline V gene (reference sequence). Trimming removed 7 bases from V and 1 base from J; junction bases left unmatched: 10. This chain's CDR3 is CASTITPGQGNTGELFF. The CDR3 DNA sequence: TGTGCCAGCACCATCACTCCGGGACAGGGGAACACCGGGGAGCTGTTTTTT.

V is TRBV6-6 and J is TRBJ2-1; either TRBD1 or TRBD2 may fit D (5 bases each). Per germline, CDR1 MNHNY and CDR2 SVGAGI (reference sequence). The CDR3 is made up of 15 amino acids. The germline V and J ends were trimmed by 6 bases and 0 bases, with 12 bases remaining between them. CDR3 protein: CASSVRESSYNEQFF. CDR3 bases: TGTGCCAGCAGCGTCAGGGAGAGCTCCTACAATGAGCAGTTCTTC.

This clone was found once. The rearrangement joins TRBV12-5 to TRBJ2-2; possible D gene TRBD1, 6 bases. V was pared by 6 bases and J by 3 bases, with 8 bases between. CDR3 size: 13 residues. Germline CDR1 reads LGHNT; CDR2 reads FRNRAP. In DNA form, the CDR3 reads TGTGCTAGTGGAACAGGGTACACCGGGGAGCTGTTTTTT. Residues: CASGTGYTGELFF.